This passage covers 27 T cell receptor beta chains from one sample sequenced in a study of cytomegalovirus exposure and HLA in healthy donors (dated by TCRdb to 2016 to 2017). The library was obtained by the immunoSEQ multiplex PCR assay. The multiplex PCR relied on a mix of 60 forward primers for TCR Vbeta segments and 13 reverse primers for TCR Jbeta segments. TCRdb re-hosts the immuneACCESS table, in-frame sequences only. Its copies lack some clones; in the studies checked, an unresolved V gene accounts for under half of them, and the cause for the rest is not known. This sample has about 160,000 clones in its table, and around four fifths of those were observed once. The top ten constitute over 1.1% of the sample. The sequenced sample was PBMCs. The receptors derive from a male donor in good health and CMV-seronegative.

The gene calls are TRBV14 and TRBJ1-3, with a weak D call TRBD1 (5 bases). V was clipped by 4 bases and J by 8 bases, with 9 bases between them. This CDR3 is built from 12 residues. Germline loops: CDR1 SGHDN, CDR2 FVKESK. CDR3 nucleotides: TGTGCCAGCAGCCCCGACAGTTACACCATATATTTT. Amino acids: CASSPDSYTIYF.

This chain connects TRBV9 to TRBJ2-7, with TRBD1 as a possible D gene (6 bases). The germline CDR1 and CDR2 sequences are SGDLS and YYNGEE. V lost 0 bases and J 3 bases, leaving 13 bases between the germline ends. The CDR3 has 15 residues. This chain's CDR3 is CASSVEQGVGYEQYF. As DNA, the CDR3 is TGTGCCAGCAGCGTAGAACAGGGCGTTGGCTACGAGCAGTACTTC. Full variable domain (remainder filled in from reference TRBV9 and TRBJ2-7): DSGVTQTPKHLITATGQRVTLRCSPRSGDLSVYWYQQSLDQGLQFLIQYYNGEERAKGNILERFSAQQFPDLHSELNLSSLELGDSALYFCASSVEQGVGYEQYFGPGTRLTVT.

The chain carries TRBV4-3 and TRBJ1-4; D call uncertain. With 3 bases removed from V and 0 bases from J, the gap between germline ends came to 5 bases. This CDR3 comprises 14 residues. Germline V gene lookup returns CDR1 LGHNA and CDR2 YSLEER. This CDR3 reads CASSQETTNEKLFF. The CDR3 DNA follows: TGCGCCAGCAGCCAGGAGACAACTAATGAAAAACTGTTTTTT.

V gene TRBV29-1 combines with J gene TRBJ2-7; tentatively, D is TRBD1 (6 bases). V lost 4 bases, J lost 4 bases, and 11 bases lay in between. Germline CDR1 is SQVTM and CDR2 is ANQGSEA. The CDR3 has 12 residues. Here the CDR3 DNA reads TGCAGCGTTGGGACAGACCTATACGAGCAGTACTTC. It specifies CSVGTDLYEQYF.

The CDR3 spells CASSQENREISYTF. In nucleotides, the CDR3 is TGCGCCAGCAGCCAAGAAAACAGGGAGATAAGCTACACCTTC. V gene TRBV4-3 combines with J gene TRBJ1-2; D is perhaps TRBD1 (6 bases). V was shortened by 0 bases and J by 9 bases, with 14 bases between the two germline ends. This CDR3 spans 14 amino acids. CDR1 and CDR2 (germline): LGHNA, YSLEER.

The chain employs TRBV4-3 and TRBJ1-2; 9 bases are shared with TRBD1. V lost 3 bases, J lost 2 bases, and 4 bases stayed unmatched. Germline V gene lookup returns CDR1 LGHNA and CDR2 YSLEER. This CDR3 spans 15 amino acids. This CDR3 is CASSQQQGANYGYTF. Written as DNA, the CDR3 is TGCGCCAGCAGCCAGCAACAGGGGGCCAACTATGGCTACACCTTC.

The chain is built from TRBV14 and TRBJ1-5; D may be TRBD1 (5 bases). The CDR3 is made up of 16 amino acids. The V gene lost 1 base and the J gene lost 9 bases, with 19 bases spanning the gap. Germline V lookup: CDR1 SGHDN, CDR2 FVKESK. This CDR3 is CASSQGRGAGPWPQHF. As DNA, the CDR3 is TGTGCCAGCAGCCAAGGGAGGGGAGCGGGGCCGTGGCCCCAGCATTTT.

J is TRBJ2-7 and V is TRBV28, with 9 nucleotides matching TRBD2. The V gene's germline CDR1 is MDHEN and CDR2 SYDVKM. Germline trimming cut 7 bases from V and 2 bases from J; bases unmatched to any gene: 9. The CDR3 covers 15 residues. The CDR3 coding sequence is TGTGCCAGCACCCCCTCCCTAGCGGGGACCTACGAGCAGTACTTC. Translating gives CASTPSLAGTYEQYF.

The rearrangement links TRBV12-5 to TRBJ2-1; 9 bases align to TRBD2. CDR1 and CDR2 from the germline V gene are LGHNT and FRNRAP. The CDR3 contains 14 residues. With V trimmed by 6 bases and J by 13 bases, 13 bases remained unmatched. Here the CDR3 DNA reads TGTGCTAGTGGCCAAATAGCGGGAGAAGGGGTTCAGTTCTTC. It is translated as CASGQIAGEGVQFF.

V and J are TRBV4-2 and TRBJ1-6; TRBD1 matches at 8 bases. Germline V gives CDR1 LGHNA, CDR2 YNFKEQ. With V trimmed by 0 bases and J by 10 bases, 11 bases remained unmatched. This CDR3 has 17 amino acids. CDR3 amino acids: CASSQDGAGGGRSPLHF. The CDR3 coding sequence is TGTGCCAGCAGCCAAGATGGAGCAGGGGGCGGCAGATCACCCCTCCACTTT.

V gene TRBV6-1 combines with J gene TRBJ1-1, with D possibly TRBD1 on 6 matching bases. The germline V gene has CDR1 MNHNS and CDR2 SASEGT. V lost 6 bases and J 0 bases, leaving 8 bases between the germline ends. This CDR3 contains 13 residues. The CDR3 protein is CASSRTVNTEAFF. CDR3 coding DNA: TGTGCCAGCAGCAGGACAGTGAACACTGAAGCTTTCTTT.

The chain uses TRBV7-6 and TRBJ2-1; 9 nucleotides match TRBD1. The CDR3 length is 15 residues. V lost 5 bases to trimming and J lost 3 bases; unmatched junction nucleotides: 5. The germline V gene has CDR1 SGHVS and CDR2 FNYEAQ. CDR3 DNA: TGTGCCAGCAGCCTGGGACAGGGCCTCTACAATGAGCAGTTCTTC. It specifies CASSLGQGLYNEQFF.

The V gene is TRBV6-1, the J gene TRBJ1-5; the D is unclear. The CDR3 has 13 amino acids. V lost 2 bases and J lost 5, with 7 bases in between. Germline V gene data show CDR1 as MNHNS and CDR2 as SASEGT. CDR3 region: CASSELRYQPQHF. CDR3 coding DNA: TGTGCCAGCAGTGAACTCAGGTATCAGCCCCAGCATTTT.

The J gene is TRBJ1-1, the V gene TRBV5-1; no clear D. The V end lost 4 bases, the J end lost 0 bases, and 10 bases lay between the germline ends. The CDR3 has 14 residues. CDR1 and CDR2 (germline): SGHRS, YFSETQ. The CDR3 DNA sequence: TGCGCCAGCAGCCTGAGGACTCTGAACACTGAAGCTTTCTTT. This codes for CASSLRTLNTEAFF. Supplemented by reference TRBV5-1 and TRBJ1-1, the full variable domain reads KAGVTQTPRYLIKTRGQQVTLSCSPISGHRSVSWYQQTPGQGLQFLFEYFSETQRNKGNFPGRFSGRQFSNSRSEMNVSTLELGDSALYLCASSLRTLNTEAFFGQGTRLTVV.

This clone was seen just once. V gene TRBV5-6 combines with J gene TRBJ2-1; D might be TRBD1 (7 bases). Trimming left V 0 bases short and J 4 bases short, with 17 bases between. This CDR3 is 17 amino acids long. Germline lookup yields CDR1 SGHDT and CDR2 YYEEEE. CDR3 residues: CASSLAGGRDAYNEQFF. The DNA for the CDR3 is TGTGCCAGCAGCTTGGCAGGGGGGCGGGATGCATACAATGAGCAGTTCTTC. Based on the CDR3 plus reference TRBV5-6 and TRBJ2-1, the full variable domain is DAGVTQSPTHLIKTRGQQVTLRCSPKSGHDTVSWYQQALGQGPQFIFQYYEEEERQRGNFPDRFSGHQFPNYSSELNVNALLLGDSALYLCASSLAGGRDAYNEQFFGPGTRLTVL.

J is TRBJ2-7 and V is TRBV5-6; TRBD2 might be the D (5 bases). The CDR3 extends over 15 amino acids. Germline lookup yields CDR1 SGHDT and CDR2 YYEEEE. Trimming left V 4 bases short and J 2 bases short, with 16 bases between. The chain's CDR3 is CASSRYRGSTYEQYF. The CDR3 nucleotides are TGTGCCAGCAGCCGGTACCGAGGGTCGACCTACGAGCAGTACTTC.

The chain is built from TRBV5-8 and TRBJ1-2; unclear D gene. Germline CDR1 reads SGHTS; CDR2 reads YDEGEE. CDR3 length equals 14 residues. V gave up 0 bases and J gave up 8 bases, with 14 bases separating them. DNA of the CDR3: TGTGCCAGCAGCTTGGTCATGTCTCGTGAGGGCTACACCTTC. Its protein product is CASSLVMSREGYTF. Based on the CDR3 plus reference TRBV5-8 and TRBJ1-2, the full variable domain is EAGVTQSPTHLIKTRGQQATLRCSPISGHTSVYWYQQALGLGLQFLLWYDEGEERNRGNFPPRFSGRQFPNYSSELNVNALELEDSALYLCASSLVMSREGYTFGSGTRLTVV.

The chain recombines TRBV29-1 with TRBJ2-1, with a possible D match to TRBD1 (5 bases). V lost 7 bases and J 5 bases, leaving 12 bases between the germline ends. CDR1 is SQVTM and CDR2 is ANQGSEA in the germline V gene. CDR3 size: 12 residues. The CDR3 here is CSEVGAHNEQFF. The CDR3, as DNA: TGCAGCGAGGTAGGGGCCCACAATGAGCAGTTCTTC.

This clone was seen only once. This chain joins TRBV5-4 and TRBJ1-1, with 7 positions matching TRBD1. V lost 4 bases and J lost 1; bases outside the gene matches: 13. CDR1 SGHNT and CDR2 YYREEE come from the germline V gene (reference sequence). CDR3 size: 17 residues. As DNA, the CDR3 is TGTGCCAGCAGCCTCAATCGACAGGGATTGGGGAACACTGAAGCTTTCTTT. Its protein product is CASSLNRQGLGNTEAFF. The whole variable domain, remainder taken from reference TRBV5-4 and TRBJ1-1, is ETGVTQSPTHLIKTRGQQVTLRCSSQSGHNTVSWYQQALGQGPQFIFQYYREEENGRGNFPPRFSGLQFPNYSSELNVNALELDDSALYLCASSLNRQGLGNTEAFFGQGTRLTVV.

A note on this clone: At one boundary the junction diverges from the germline segment, which might be a read error. This chain connects TRBV7-9 to TRBJ2-2; possibly TRBD2 for D (5 bases). This CDR3 comprises 12 residues. Per germline, CDR1 SEHNR and CDR2 FQNEAQ (reference sequence). The chain's CDR3 is CSSPAGAGELFF. The DNA for the CDR3 is TGTTCCAGTCCCGCGGGCGCCGGGGAGCTGTTTTTT. Variable domain in full (rest from reference TRBV7-9 and TRBJ2-2): DTGVSQNPRHKITKRGQNVTFRCDPISEHNRLYWYRQTLGQGPEFLTYFQNEAQLEKSRLLSDRFSAERPKGSFSTLEIQRTEQGDSAMYLCSSPAGAGELFFGEGSRLTVL.

Here the CDR3 reads CAWSVLWGYTF. Here the CDR3 DNA reads TGTGCCTGGAGTGTACTGTGGGGCTACACCTTC. This rearrangement joins TRBV30 to TRBJ1-2, with D uncertain. The CDR3 sequence is 11 residues long. From germline, CDR1 is GTSNPN and CDR2 SVGIG (reference sequence). The V end was cut by 0 bases, the J end by 8 bases, with 7 bases between.

The V call is TRBV5-6, the J call TRBJ2-1; 10 nucleotides agree with TRBD2. This CDR3 has 16 amino acids. V lost 3 bases, J lost 5 bases, and 8 bases stayed unmatched. Germline values: CDR1 SGHDT, CDR2 YYEEEE. The CDR3 is CASSWLAGGGDNEQFF. For the CDR3, the DNA is TGTGCCAGCAGCTGGTTAGCGGGAGGTGGGGACAATGAGCAGTTCTTC.

V is TRBV5-6 and J is TRBJ1-3; D is uncertain. The CDR3 sequence is 15 residues long. The V gene lost 1 base and the J gene lost 0 bases, with 8 bases spanning the gap. CDR1 is SGHDT, CDR2 YYEEEE, per germline. In nucleotides, the CDR3 is TGTGCCAGCAGCTTGCCGGGGAGCTCTGGAAACACCATATATTTT. Amino acid sequence: CASSLPGSSGNTIYF.

V and J are TRBV19 and TRBJ2-7; 9 bases line up with TRBD2. The junction had 4 bases not matched to a gene; V was cut back by 1 base and J by 0 bases. The CDR3 is 16 amino acids. Germline loops: CDR1 LNHDA, CDR2 SQIVND (reference sequence). In DNA form, the CDR3 reads TGTGCCAGTAGTATAGGCGGACTAGCGAGCTCCTACGAGCAGTACTTC. Translation gives CASSIGGLASSYEQYF. The full variable domain, completed using reference TRBV19 and TRBJ2-7, is DGGITQSPKYLFRKEGQNVTLSCEQNLNHDAMYWYRQDPGQGLRLIYYSQIVNDFQKGDIAEGYSVSREKKESFPLTVTSAQKNPTAFYLCASSIGGLASSYEQYFGPGTRLTVT.

This sequence joins TRBV5-6 and TRBJ2-2; D ambiguous. V was cut by 4 bases and J by 7 bases, with 8 bases left in between. Per germline, CDR1 SGHDT and CDR2 YYEEEE. The CDR3 has 12 amino acids. In DNA, the CDR3 is TGTGCCAGCAGCCCGCGGAACGGGGAGCTGTTTTTT. Its protein is CASSPRNGELFF.

The V gene is TRBV5-4, the J gene TRBJ2-7, with TRBD2 matching over 7 bases. This CDR3 is built from 15 residues. The junction had 13 bases not matched to a gene; V was cut back by 4 bases and J by 6 bases. From germline, CDR1 is SGHNT and CDR2 YYREEE (reference sequence). The chain's CDR3 is CASSNPRTSGGEQYF. The CDR3 DNA follows: TGTGCCAGCAGCAATCCACGGACTAGTGGCGGCGAGCAGTACTTC.

This chain uses TRBV4-3 with TRBJ1-3; a possible D gene is TRBD1 (6 bases). V lost 1 base and J lost 1, with 11 bases in between. The CDR3 length is 16 residues. In germline, CDR1 is LGHNA, CDR2 YSLEER. DNA for the CDR3: TGCGCCAGCAGCCAAGGACAGGCCCTTTCTGGAAACACCATATATTTT. Translation gives CASSQGQALSGNTIYF.